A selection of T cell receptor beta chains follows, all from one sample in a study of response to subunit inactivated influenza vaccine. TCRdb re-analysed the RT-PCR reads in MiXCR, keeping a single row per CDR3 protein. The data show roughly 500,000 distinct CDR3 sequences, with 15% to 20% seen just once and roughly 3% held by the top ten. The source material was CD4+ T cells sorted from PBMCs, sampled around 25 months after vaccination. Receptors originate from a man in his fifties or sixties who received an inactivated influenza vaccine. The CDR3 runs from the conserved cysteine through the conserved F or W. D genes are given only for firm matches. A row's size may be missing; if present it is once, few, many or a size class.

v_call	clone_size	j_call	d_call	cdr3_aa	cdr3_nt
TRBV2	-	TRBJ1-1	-	CASVGAVSNTEAFF	TGTGCCAGCGTGGGGGCAGTTTCAAACACTGAAGCTTTCTTT
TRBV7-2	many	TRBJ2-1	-	CASRSLRVYNEQFF	TGTGCCAGCAGGTCCTTGCGGGTCTACAATGAGCAGTTCTTC
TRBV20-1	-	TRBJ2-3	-	CSARDSEFGTDTQYF	TGCAGTGCTAGAGATTCGGAGTTTGGAACAGATACGCAGTATTTT
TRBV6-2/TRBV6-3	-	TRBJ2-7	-	CASSYDSGRGILEQYF	TGTGCCAGCAGTTACGATTCCGGCAGGGGCATTCTCGAGCAGTACTTC
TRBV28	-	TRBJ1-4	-	CASSSNTEKLFF	TGTGCCAGCAGTTCCAATACTGAAAAACTGTTTTTT
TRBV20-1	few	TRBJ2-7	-	CSARDVSGGLYEQYF	TGCAGTGCTAGAGATGTTTCAGGGGGGTTATACGAGCAGTACTTC
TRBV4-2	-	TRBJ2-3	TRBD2	CASSQSQTSGNTDTQYF	TGTGCCAGCAGCCAAAGCCAGACTAGCGGGAACACAGATACGCAGTATTTT
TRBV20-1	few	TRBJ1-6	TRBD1	CSAIRDRDPYNSPLHF	TGCAGTGCTATCCGGGACAGAGATCCCTATAATTCACCCCTCCACTTT
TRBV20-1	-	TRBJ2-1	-	CSARAGDKSYNEQFF	TGCAGTGCTAGAGCCGGAGACAAAAGTTACAATGAGCAGTTCTTC
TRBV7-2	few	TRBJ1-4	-	CASSVDGVAEKLFF	TGTGCCAGCAGCGTCGACGGGGTGGCTGAAAAACTGTTTTTT
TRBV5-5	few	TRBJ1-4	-	CASTRGGTPNEKLFF	TGTGCCAGCACCCGAGGAGGGACCCCTAATGAAAAACTGTTTTTT
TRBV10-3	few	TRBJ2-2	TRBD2	CAIRTSGRVPNTGELFF	TGTGCCATCAGGACTAGCGGGAGGGTACCGAACACCGGGGAGCTGTTTTTT
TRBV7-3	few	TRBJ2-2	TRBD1	CASSLSTGWTGELFF	TGTGCCAGCAGCTTATCGACAGGGTGGACCGGGGAGCTGTTTTTT
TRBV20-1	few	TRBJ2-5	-	CSARDGTPKETQYF	TGCAGTGCTAGAGATGGGACTCCCAAAGAGACCCAGTACTTC
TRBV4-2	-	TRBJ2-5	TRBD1	CASSFSDRAQETQYF	TGTGCCAGCAGCTTCTCGGACAGGGCTCAAGAGACCCAGTACTTC
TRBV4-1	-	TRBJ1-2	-	CASSQDGGRGGYTF	TGCGCCAGCAGCCAAGATGGGGGTCGTGGTGGCTACACCTTC
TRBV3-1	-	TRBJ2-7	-	CASSQGRVSYEQYF	TGTGCCAGCAGCCAAGGGAGGGTCTCCTACGAGCAGTACTTC
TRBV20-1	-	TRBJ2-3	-	CSARNQGGGGDTQYF	TGCAGTGCTAGAAATCAGGGCGGGGGCGGAGATACGCAGTATTTT
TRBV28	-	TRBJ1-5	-	CASIGQGRVQPQHF	TGTGCCAGCATCGGGCAGGGCAGGGTTCAGCCCCAGCATTTT
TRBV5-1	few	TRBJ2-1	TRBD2	CATRTSGISYNEQFF	TGCGCCACCCGGACTAGCGGGATCTCCTACAATGAGCAGTTCTTC
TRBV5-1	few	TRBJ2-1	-	CASSLDPFEQFF	TGCGCCAGCAGCCTGGACCCCTTTGAGCAGTTCTTC
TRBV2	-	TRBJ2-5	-	CASRAGLLSQYF	TGTGCCAGCAGAGCAGGGCTACTCTCCCAGTACTTC
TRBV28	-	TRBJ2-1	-	CASILRAKNEQFF	TGTGCCAGCATCCTTAGGGCCAAGAATGAGCAGTTCTTC
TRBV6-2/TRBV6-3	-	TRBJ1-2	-	CASGDALRGGYTF	TGTGCCAGCGGGGACGCATTGAGAGGAGGCTACACCTTC
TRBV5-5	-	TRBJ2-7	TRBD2	CASSLTSGEYYEQYF	TGTGCCAGCAGCTTGACTAGCGGGGAGTATTACGAGCAGTACTTC
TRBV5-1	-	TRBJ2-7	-	CASSLDNSRDEQYF	TGCGCCAGCAGCTTGGATAACTCCCGGGACGAGCAGTACTTC
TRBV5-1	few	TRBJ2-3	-	CASSLASGPHYPHTDTQYF	TGCGCCAGCAGCTTGGCCTCGGGCCCTCACTACCCACACACAGATACGCAGTATTTT
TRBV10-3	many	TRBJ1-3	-	CAIRDRSGNTIYF	TGTGCCATTAGGGACCGCTCTGGAAACACCATATATTTT
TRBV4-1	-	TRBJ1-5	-	CASSQGALGSNQPQHF	TGCGCCAGCAGCCAGGGGGCTCTCGGTAGCAATCAGCCCCAGCATTTT
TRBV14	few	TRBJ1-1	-	CASSPGAGSEAFF	TGTGCCAGCAGCCCTGGGGCTGGGTCTGAAGCTTTCTTT
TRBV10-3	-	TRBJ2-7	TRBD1	CAINRQGLLSYEQYF	TGTGCCATCAATCGACAGGGCTTACTCTCCTACGAGCAGTACTTC
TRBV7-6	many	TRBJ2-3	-	CASSLGSGGKSSTDTQYF	TGTGCCAGCAGCTTAGGGTCTGGCGGGAAATCTAGCACAGATACGCAGTATTTT
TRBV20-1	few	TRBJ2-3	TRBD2	CSARDLRVAGHSTDTQYF	TGCAGTGCTAGAGATCTTAGGGTAGCGGGGCATAGCACAGATACGCAGTATTTT
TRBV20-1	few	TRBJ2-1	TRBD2	CSATPRTSGRAYEQFF	TGCAGTGCTACCCCCCGGACTAGCGGGAGAGCGTATGAGCAGTTCTTC
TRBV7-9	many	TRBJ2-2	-	CASSYGTRNTGELFF	TGTGCCAGCAGCTACGGGACAAGAAACACCGGGGAGCTGTTTTTT
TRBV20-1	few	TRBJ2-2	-	CSARDVLATHTGELFF	TGCAGTGCTAGAGATGTCCTAGCGACACACACCGGGGAGCTGTTTTTT
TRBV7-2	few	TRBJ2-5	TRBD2	CASSLRISGAETQYF	TGTGCCAGCAGCTTAAGGATTAGCGGGGCGGAGACCCAGTACTTC
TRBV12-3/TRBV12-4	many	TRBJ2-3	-	CAVSRGSTDTQYF	TGTGCCGTTTCTCGCGGTAGCACAGATACGCAGTATTTT
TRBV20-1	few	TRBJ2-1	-	CSLSANEQFF	TGCAGTCTATCCGCGAATGAGCAGTTCTTC
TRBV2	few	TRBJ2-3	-	CASSEQGSWGKRTDTQYF	TGTGCCAGCAGTGAACAGGGTTCGTGGGGGAAACGTACAGATACGCAGTATTTT
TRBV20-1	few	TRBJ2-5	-	CSARAVLGGTQYF	TGCAGTGCTAGGGCGGTTCTTGGGGGAACCCAGTACTTC
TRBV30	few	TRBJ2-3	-	CAWTQQGGDTQYF	TGTGCCTGGACCCAGCAGGGTGGAGATACGCAGTATTTT
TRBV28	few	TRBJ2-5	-	CASSPIQGRETQYF	TGTGCCAGCAGTCCCATCCAAGGTCGAGAGACCCAGTACTTC
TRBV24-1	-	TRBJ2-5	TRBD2	CATSDFSGRGSETQYF	TGTGCCACCAGTGATTTTAGCGGGAGGGGGTCAGAGACCCAGTACTTC
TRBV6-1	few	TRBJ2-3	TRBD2	CASTEIWGGDTQYF	TGTGCCAGCACCGAAATCTGGGGGGGAGATACGCAGTATTTT
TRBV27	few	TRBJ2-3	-	CASSLKGARDTQYF	TGTGCCAGCAGTTTAAAAGGGGCCAGGGACACGCAGTATTTT
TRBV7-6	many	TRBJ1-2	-	CASSLTATNYGYTF	TGTGCCAGCAGCTTAACGGCGACTAACTATGGCTACACCTTC
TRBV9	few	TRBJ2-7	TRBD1	CASSVGGGQGIYEQYF	TGTGCCAGCAGCGTAGGGGGGGGACAGGGCATCTACGAGCAGTACTTC
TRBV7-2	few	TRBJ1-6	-	CASSWDPDSPLHF	TGTGCCAGCAGCTGGGACCCAGATTCACCCCTCCACTTT
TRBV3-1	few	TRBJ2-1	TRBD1	CASSRLRTGVYNEQFF	TGTGCCAGCAGCCGTTTGCGGACAGGGGTTTACAATGAGCAGTTCTTC